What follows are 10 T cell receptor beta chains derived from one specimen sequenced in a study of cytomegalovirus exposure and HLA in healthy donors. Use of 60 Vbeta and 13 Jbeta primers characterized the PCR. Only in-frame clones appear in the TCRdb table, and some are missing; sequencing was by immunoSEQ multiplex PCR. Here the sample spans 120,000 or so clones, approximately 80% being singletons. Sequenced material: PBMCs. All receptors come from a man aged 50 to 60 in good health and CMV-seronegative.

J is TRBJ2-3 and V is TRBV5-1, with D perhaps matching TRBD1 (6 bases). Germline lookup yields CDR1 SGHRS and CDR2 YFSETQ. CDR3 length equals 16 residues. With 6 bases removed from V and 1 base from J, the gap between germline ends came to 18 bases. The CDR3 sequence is CASTEWGGGRTDTQYF. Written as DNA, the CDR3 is TGCGCCAGCACCGAGTGGGGTGGGGGCCGCACAGATACGCAGTATTTT.

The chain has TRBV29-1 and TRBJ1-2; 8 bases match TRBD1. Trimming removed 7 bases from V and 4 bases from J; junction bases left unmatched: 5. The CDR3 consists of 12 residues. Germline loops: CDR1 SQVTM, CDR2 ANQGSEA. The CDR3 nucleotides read TGCAGCGCGGGACAGGCAGGCTATGGCTACACCTTC. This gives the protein CSAGQAGYGYTF.

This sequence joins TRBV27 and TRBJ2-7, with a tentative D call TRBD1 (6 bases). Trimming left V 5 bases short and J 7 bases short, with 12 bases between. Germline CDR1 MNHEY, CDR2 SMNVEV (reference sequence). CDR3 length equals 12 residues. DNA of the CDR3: TGTGCCAGCAGTAAGGAGACAGGTGAGCAGTACTTC. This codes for CASSKETGEQYF.

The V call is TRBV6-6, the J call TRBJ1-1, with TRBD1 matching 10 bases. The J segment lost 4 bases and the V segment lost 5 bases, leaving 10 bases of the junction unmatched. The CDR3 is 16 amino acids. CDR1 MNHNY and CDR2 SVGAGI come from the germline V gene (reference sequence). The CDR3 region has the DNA TGTGCCAGCAGTGGAGGGACAGGGGTGGGGGGCACTGAAGCTTTCTTT. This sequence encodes CASSGGTGVGGTEAFF.

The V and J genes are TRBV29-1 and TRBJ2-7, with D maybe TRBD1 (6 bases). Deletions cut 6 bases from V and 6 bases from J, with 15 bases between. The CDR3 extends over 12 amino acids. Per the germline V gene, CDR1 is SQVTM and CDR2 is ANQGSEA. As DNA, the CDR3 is TGCAGCGTGGGATTCAGGGGTCGCGAGCAGTACTTC. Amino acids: CSVGFRGREQYF.

In nucleotides, the CDR3 is TGTGCCAGCAGCGACGACGTCAGGGGGCGTTCTGACTATGGCTACACCTTC. Translation: CASSDDVRGRSDYGYTF. This sequence joins TRBV28 and TRBJ1-2, with 8 bases aligning to TRBD1. V dropped 6 bases and J dropped 3; count of bases not matched to a gene: 15. The germline V gene encodes CDR1 MDHEN and CDR2 SYDVKM. The CDR3 has 17 amino acids.

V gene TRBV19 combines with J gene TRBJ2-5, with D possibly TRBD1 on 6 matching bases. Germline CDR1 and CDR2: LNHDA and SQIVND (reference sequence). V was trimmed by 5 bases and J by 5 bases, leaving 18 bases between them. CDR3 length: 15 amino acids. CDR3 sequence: CASSVPQGFGETQYF. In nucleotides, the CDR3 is TGTGCCAGTAGTGTCCCACAGGGATTTGGGGAGACCCAGTACTTC.

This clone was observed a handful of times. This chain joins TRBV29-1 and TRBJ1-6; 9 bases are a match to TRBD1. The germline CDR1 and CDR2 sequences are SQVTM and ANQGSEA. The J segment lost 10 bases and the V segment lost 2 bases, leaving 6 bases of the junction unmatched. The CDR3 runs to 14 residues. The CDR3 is CSVESGQGDSPLHF. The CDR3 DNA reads TGCAGCGTTGAATCGGGACAGGGAGACTCACCCCTCCACTTT.

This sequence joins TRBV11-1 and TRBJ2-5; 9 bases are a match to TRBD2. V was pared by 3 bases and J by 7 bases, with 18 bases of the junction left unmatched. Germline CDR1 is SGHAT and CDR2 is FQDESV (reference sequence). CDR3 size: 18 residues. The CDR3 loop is CASSFARLAGGTFGTQYF. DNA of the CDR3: TGTGCCAGCAGCTTCGCCCGCCTGGCGGGGGGGACCTTCGGGACCCAGTACTTC.

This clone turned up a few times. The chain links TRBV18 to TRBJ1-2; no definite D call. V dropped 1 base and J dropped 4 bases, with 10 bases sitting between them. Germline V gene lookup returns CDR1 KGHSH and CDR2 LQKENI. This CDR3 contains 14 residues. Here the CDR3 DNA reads TGTGCCAGCTCACCACTAACAGAGCTCTATGGCTACACCTTC. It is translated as CASSPLTELYGYTF.